This paragraph reports one TCR beta chain. The antigen is not known. These data originate in a study of T cells after yellow fever vaccination. Whole-study context: Each low-cell-number fraction was prepared by means of SMART-Seq v4 Ultra Low Input. Study results and limitations: Reappearance after the booster was observed for most primary-vaccination clones (about 96% CD4, about 91% CD8).

This CDR3 is 13 amino acids long. Between the trimmed V and J ends, which lost 7 bases and 2 bases, there was a span of 12 bases. TCRdb re-analysed the 5' RACE reads in MiXCR, keeping a single row per CDR3 protein. The table lists around 500,000 distinct CDR3 sequences, roughly a fifth of them singletons. The chain combines TRBV12-3 or TRBV12-4 with TRBJ2-7, with unresolved D. Sequencing was performed on PBMCs, taken roughly 20 days after the first yellow fever vaccination. This clonotype was obtained from a man aged 18 to 29 who received the YFV17D yellow fever vaccine. CDR3 in DNA: TGTGCCAGCACCGTTGGGTACACCTACGAGCAGTACTTC. It codes for CASTVGYTYEQYF.